The 30 T cell receptor beta chains presented below share a single source sample, sequenced in a study of CXCR3-negative and CXCR3-positive naive CD8 T cells. UMI-labeled 5' RACE yielded the TRB cDNA libraries. With the 5' RACE reads reprocessed, TCRdb shows one record per CDR3 protein and no DNA. The table lists about 130,000 distinct CDR3 sequences, with 0.29% in the top ten. The sequencing sample was made of naive CXCR3- CD8+ T cells from blood. Subset defined: CD45RO-CCR7+CD27+CD95- naive CD8+ T cells lacking CXCR3 (TNR3-). These receptors originate from a human donor in good health. Some clones in this sample may be carry-over from other donors' samples.

The rearrangement links TRBV7-9 to TRBJ2-7; TCRdb lists TRBD2, though no DNA is available to test this call. The CDR3 spans 18 residues. CDR1 is SEHNR and CDR2 is FQNEAQ in the germline V gene (reference sequence). CDR3 residues: CASSSGLAGRTKSYEQYF.

The chain recombines TRBV4-2 with TRBJ2-2. CDR1 is LGHNA, CDR2 YNFKEQ, per germline. This CDR3 is 14 amino acids long. Here the CDR3 reads CASSQGQGGGELFF.

J is TRBJ1-1 and V is TRBV20-1; TCRdb calls TRBD1, which cannot be checked without DNA. The germline V gene has CDR1 DFQATT and CDR2 SNEGSKA (reference sequence). There are 15 residues in the CDR3. Here the CDR3 reads CSATPTGRRNTEAFF.

The V call is TRBV7-9, the J call TRBJ2-1; there is no DNA to check the TCRdb D call of TRBD1. Looked up from germline, CDR1 is SEHNR and CDR2 is FQNEAQ (reference sequence). The CDR3 consists of 15 residues. CDR3 protein: CASRDRDQTFGEQFF.

This rearrangement joins TRBV5-1 to TRBJ2-1; TCRdb outputs TRBD2, but without DNA this stays unchecked. The CDR3 is made up of 16 amino acids. Germline loops: CDR1 SGHRS, CDR2 YFSETQ. The CDR3 reads CASSLGAGLAYTEQFF.

This chain connects TRBV5-8 to TRBJ2-2; TCRdb returns TRBD2, unconfirmable since there is no DNA. CDR3 length: 17 amino acids. The germline gives CDR1 SGHTS, CDR2 YDEGEE. CDR3: CASSWGGQGRNTGELFF.

The rearrangement links TRBV11-2 to TRBJ2-7; TCRdb's D call of TRBD2 is untestable without DNA. The CDR3 length is 16 residues. Per germline, CDR1 SGHAT and CDR2 FQNNGV. The CDR3 loop reads CASSLLGGATAYEQYF.

The V call is TRBV6-2 or TRBV6-3, the J call TRBJ2-7; lacking DNA, the TRBD2 call made by TCRdb goes unchecked. CDR3 length: 15 residues. Germline values: CDR1 MNHEY, CDR2 SVGEGT. Here the CDR3 reads CASSVGRDSFYEQYF.

The chain joins TRBV25-1 to TRBJ2-3. The CDR3 has 16 amino acids. The germline gives CDR1 MGHDK, CDR2 SYGVNS. The CDR3 protein is CASSEWVTRIGDTQYF. The full variable domain, rest sourced from reference TRBV25-1 and TRBJ2-3, is EADIYQTPRYLVIGTGKKITLECSQTMGHDKMYWYQQDPGMELHLIHYSYGVNSTEKGDLSSESTVSRIRTEHFPLTLESARPSHTSQYLCASSEWVTRIGDTQYFGPGTRLTVL.

This chain's CDR3 is CASGGLAGGLEQYF. The genes are TRBV9 and TRBJ2-7; the TCRdb call, TRBD2, lacks DNA for checking. CDR3 size: 14 residues. The germline V gene has CDR1 SGDLS and CDR2 YYNGEE.

The V call is TRBV4-1, the J call TRBJ2-7; checking the TCRdb D call of TRBD2 is not possible without DNA. The CDR3 totals 15 residues. The germline V gene has CDR1 MGHRA and CDR2 YSYEKL. CDR3: CASSRSGLAGDEQYF.

The genes are TRBV10-3 and TRBJ1-1. Germline CDR1 and CDR2: ENHRY and SYGVKD. There are 11 residues in the CDR3. This chain's CDR3 is CAIRGTAEAFF.

V usage is TRBV12-3 or TRBV12-4 and J usage is TRBJ1-1. The CDR3 length is 14 residues. CDR3 sequence: CASSFGRVFTEAFF.

The chain uses TRBV29-1 and TRBJ2-1; TCRdb proposes TRBD1, but this gene call is untestable without DNA. The CDR3 consists of 16 residues. The germline CDR1 and CDR2 sequences are SQVTM and ANQGSEA. The CDR3 loop is CSVQGRGRSSYNEQFF.

The CDR3 loop is CASSETGEGETQYF. V and J are TRBV25-1 and TRBJ2-5. Germline V gene data show CDR1 as MGHDK and CDR2 as SYGVNS. The CDR3 contains 14 residues. The whole variable domain, remainder taken from reference TRBV25-1 and TRBJ2-5, is EADIYQTPRYLVIGTGKKITLECSQTMGHDKMYWYQQDPGMELHLIHYSYGVNSTEKGDLSSESTVSRIRTEHFPLTLESARPSHTSQYLCASSETGEGETQYFGPGTRLLVL.

The chain carries TRBV29-1 and TRBJ2-7; as DNA is missing, the TRBD2 call by TCRdb cannot be tested. The CDR3 totals 14 residues. Germline CDR1 is SQVTM and CDR2 is ANQGSEA. The CDR3 is CSAIPTSDTYEQYF.

The V call is TRBV20-1, the J call TRBJ2-7; there is no DNA to check the TCRdb D call of TRBD1. CDR1 DFQATT and CDR2 SNEGSKA come from the germline V gene (reference sequence). The CDR3 loop spans 15 amino acids. The CDR3 protein is CSARGTQGAPYEQYF.

The V gene is TRBV27, the J gene TRBJ2-3. The CDR3 runs to 14 residues. The germline V gene has CDR1 MNHEY and CDR2 SMNVEV (reference sequence). CDR3 loop: CASSLYGRTDTQYF.

The chain employs TRBV29-1 and TRBJ2-7. CDR3 length: 11 amino acids. Germline V gene lookup returns CDR1 SQVTM and CDR2 ANQGSEA. This chain's CDR3 is CSVMQYYEQYF.

The CDR3 protein is CASSYSRSASYEQYF. V usage is TRBV6-5 and J usage is TRBJ2-7. The V gene's germline CDR1 is MNHEY and CDR2 SVGAGI. The CDR3 runs to 15 residues.

The rearrangement uses TRBV27 and TRBJ1-1; TCRdb's assignment of TRBD1 cannot be checked, as there is no DNA. Germline V lookup: CDR1 MNHEY, CDR2 SMNVEV (reference sequence). The CDR3 runs to 14 residues. The CDR3 here is CVSSLSGTGTEAFF.

This sequence joins TRBV4-1 and TRBJ2-3; TCRdb's D call, TRBD2, is unchecked because there is no DNA. This CDR3 contains 16 residues. The V gene's germline CDR1 is MGHRA and CDR2 YSYEKL. The CDR3: CASSQGTSGLTDTQYF.

The CDR3 loop reads CASSQGSRGQRYGYTF. The chain uses TRBV7-9 and TRBJ1-2; checking the TCRdb D call of TRBD1 is not possible without DNA. The length of the CDR3 is 16 residues. In germline, CDR1 is SEHNR, CDR2 FQNEAQ (reference sequence).

The genes are TRBV28 and TRBJ2-1; no DNA is available, so the TRBD2 call from TCRdb remains unchecked. The CDR3 consists of 14 residues. Germline V gene sequence: CDR1 MDHEN, CDR2 SYDVKM. The CDR3 sequence: CASTPIGPYNEQFF.

The V call is TRBV29-1, the J call TRBJ2-1. This CDR3 has 11 residues. The germline CDR1 and CDR2 sequences are SQVTM and ANQGSEA. The CDR3 sequence is CSVDEYNEQFF.

The chain is built from TRBV29-1 and TRBJ2-3; the D call of TRBD2 rests on TCRdb alone, since no DNA is present to check it. The CDR3 is made up of 14 amino acids. Looked up from germline, CDR1 is SQVTM and CDR2 is ANQGSEA. This CDR3 is CSAGLAGGVDTQYF.

This sequence joins TRBV11-2 and TRBJ2-4; TCRdb proposes TRBD1, but this gene call is untestable without DNA. The germline CDR1 and CDR2 sequences are SGHAT and FQNNGV. This CDR3 is built from 15 residues. The CDR3 is CASSDPVGAKNIQYF. The full variable domain, rest sourced from reference TRBV11-2 and TRBJ2-4, is EAGVAQSPRYKIIEKRQSVAFWCNPISGHATLYWYQQILGQGPKLLIQFQNNGVVDDSQLPKDRFSAERLKGVDSTLKIQPAKLEDSAVYLCASSDPVGAKNIQYFGAGTRLSVL.

This sequence joins TRBV5-1 and TRBJ2-1; TCRdb proposes TRBD1, but this gene call is untestable without DNA. The CDR3 totals 16 residues. The germline CDR1 and CDR2 sequences are SGHRS and YFSETQ. The CDR3 reads CASSDPGDSYYNEQFF.

The chain employs TRBV29-1 and TRBJ2-7; TCRdb reports TRBD2, a call that lacks DNA to check it against. Germline assignment: CDR1 SQVTM and CDR2 ANQGSEA. The CDR3 sequence is 13 residues long. The CDR3 loop is CSVTTSAYYEQYF.

V gene TRBV28 combines with J gene TRBJ2-5; TCRdb gives TRBD2 as the D gene, but with no DNA this cannot be confirmed. This CDR3 is built from 16 residues. CDR1 is MDHEN and CDR2 is SYDVKM in the germline V gene. CDR3 amino acids: CASSLFLAGGKETQYF. Supplemented by reference TRBV28 and TRBJ2-5, the full variable domain reads DVKVTQSSRYLVKRTGEKVFLECVQDMDHENMFWYRQDPGLGLRLIYFSYDVKMKEKGDIPEGYSVSREKKERFSLILESASTNQTSMYLCASSLFLAGGKETQYFGPGTRLLVL.